These 21 T cell receptor beta chains share one sample of origin, sequenced in a study of T cell repertoires in cytomegalovirus infection. Their antigen targets remain unknown. TCRdb processed the reads anew with MiXCR; each CDR3 protein has one entry. This table holds 140,000 to 150,000 distinct CDR3 sequences, 30% to 40% found once. This specimen was CD8+ T cells from cultured PBMCs, taken from culture after CMV antigen stimulation. These receptors were collected from a human donor in good health (CMV status not recorded). Some clones in this sample may be carry-over from other donors' samples.

This clonotype was seen more than once but under ten times. V gene TRBV7-6 combines with J gene TRBJ1-1; D is undetermined. Looked up from germline, CDR1 is SGHVS and CDR2 is FNYEAQ. The V end was cut by 5 bases, the J end by 6 bases, with 13 bases between. There are 13 residues in the CDR3. CDR3 in DNA: TGTGCCAGCAGCCCACCCCCTAATCCTGAAGCTTTCTTT. This translates into CASSPPPNPEAFF.

This clonotype was seen ten or more times. The chain uses TRBV7-2 and TRBJ1-1; D is unresolved. From germline, CDR1 is SGHTA and CDR2 FQGNSA. The CDR3 spans 12 residues. The ends were cut back, 3 bases at V and 7 bases at J, with 9 bases in the middle. The CDR3 coding sequence is TGTGCCAGCAGCTTGGGGTTTCTTGAAGCTTTCTTT. Its protein is CASSLGFLEAFF. Drawing the rest from reference TRBV7-2 and TRBJ1-1, the complete variable domain is GAGVSQSPSNKVTEKGKDVELRCDPISGHTALYWYRQSLGQGLEFLIYFQGNSAPDKSGLPSDRFSAERTGGSVSTLTIQRTQQEDSAVYLCASSLGFLEAFFGQGTRLTVV.

The CDR3 is CASQDAIYDEQYF. CDR3 sequence (DNA): TGTGCCAGTCAGGACGCTATTTACGACGAGCAGTACTTC. This sequence joins TRBV19 and TRBJ2-7; no clear D. The V and J ends lost 8 bases and 5 bases respectively, with 16 bases between them. Germline V CDR1 and CDR2: LNHDA, SQIVND (reference sequence). This CDR3 is 13 amino acids long.

The rearrangement joins TRBV7-6 to TRBJ2-7; D uncertain. Trimming shortened V by 5 bases and J by 6 bases, and 11 bases separated the two germline ends. This CDR3 is built from 12 residues. From germline, CDR1 is SGHVS and CDR2 FNYEAQ. CDR3 sequence (DNA): TGTGCCAGCAGCCCGACGGGTATCGAGCAGTACTTC. It specifies CASSPTGIEQYF.

The V and J genes are TRBV12-3 or TRBV12-4 and TRBJ2-1, with 8 bases that match TRBD1. CDR3 length equals 14 residues. V lost 6 bases to trimming and J lost 7 bases; unmatched junction nucleotides: 8. CDR3 DNA: TGTGCCAGCAGCCGGACAGGGCTCGCTAATGAGCAGTTCTTC. Protein product: CASSRTGLANEQFF.

In its sample, this clonotype was seen a few times. The chain joins TRBV19 to TRBJ1-5; D is undetermined. Germline CDR1 LNHDA, CDR2 SQIVND (reference sequence). V was cut by 7 bases and J by 4 bases, with 11 bases left in between. The CDR3 is 13 residues long. The CDR3 nucleotides are TGTGCCAGTAACCCACCGAATAATCAGCCCCAGCATTTT. Amino acids: CASNPPNNQPQHF.

This rearrangement joins TRBV28 to TRBJ2-1; TRBD1 is a possible D gene (5 bases). The germline V and J ends were trimmed by 2 bases and 0 bases, with 8 bases remaining between them. CDR3 length: 15 residues. From germline, CDR1 is MDHEN and CDR2 SYDVKM. Here the CDR3 reads CASSLQGYSYNEQFF. DNA of the CDR3: TGTGCCAGCAGTTTACAGGGTTACTCCTACAATGAGCAGTTCTTC.

This clonotype has just a few counts. The chain carries TRBV7-9 and TRBJ2-7; D is uncertain. The germline V and J ends were trimmed by 4 bases and 3 bases, with 13 bases remaining between them. The CDR3 is 14 amino acids. Per germline, CDR1 SEHNR and CDR2 FQNEAQ (reference sequence). DNA for the CDR3: TGTGCCAGCAGCTCGACAATTTCGGGCTACGAGCAGTACTTC. Its protein is CASSSTISGYEQYF. The full variable domain, its missing parts supplied by reference TRBV7-9 and TRBJ2-7, is DTGVSQNPRHKITKRGQNVTFRCDPISEHNRLYWYRQTLGQGPEFLTYFQNEAQLEKSRLLSDRFSAERPKGSFSTLEIQRTEQGDSAMYLCASSSTISGYEQYFGPGTRLTVT.

The chain has TRBV9 and TRBJ2-5; 10 bases match TRBD2. In germline, CDR1 is SGDLS, CDR2 YYNGEE. V shed 1 base, J shed 2 bases, and the junction held 5 bases outside the gene matches. The CDR3 has 16 residues. CDR3 bases: TGTGCCAGCAGCGTATTTGCTAGCGGGGGACAAGAGACCCAGTACTTC. Protein: CASSVFASGGQETQYF.

This chain uses TRBV7-9 with TRBJ2-5; no clear D. The V and J ends lost 4 bases and 5 bases respectively, with 14 bases between them. Per germline, CDR1 SEHNR and CDR2 FQNEAQ (reference sequence). The CDR3 has 14 amino acids. CDR3 region: CASSSQETPETQYF. CDR3 coding DNA: TGTGCCAGCAGCTCACAAGAGACCCCGGAGACCCAGTACTTC. The complete variable domain, with remaining parts taken from reference TRBV7-9 and TRBJ2-5, reads DTGVSQNPRHKITKRGQNVTFRCDPISEHNRLYWYRQTLGQGPEFLTYFQNEAQLEKSRLLSDRFSAERPKGSFSTLEIQRTEQGDSAMYLCASSSQETPETQYFGPGTRLLVL.

The chain links TRBV2 to TRBJ2-5; 8 positions match TRBD2. This CDR3 region has 15 residues. V gave up 8 bases and J gave up 2 bases; unmatched junction bases: 10. Germline CDR1 reads SNHLY; CDR2 reads FYNNEI. In DNA, the CDR3 is TGTGCCAGCCCCCGGGGGGGGGGGCTACAAGAGACCCAGTACTTC. This encodes CASPRGGGLQETQYF.

The chain employs TRBV20-1 and TRBJ2-2; D gene unclear. V lost 1 base and J 3 bases, leaving 6 bases between the germline ends. The CDR3 consists of 13 residues. Germline values: CDR1 DFQATT, CDR2 SNEGSKA (reference sequence). Written as DNA, the CDR3 is TGCAGTGCTAGAGGGCCCGACACCGGGGAGCTGTTTTTT. As protein: CSARGPDTGELFF.

This clonotype was seen repeatedly, ten times or more. This chain uses TRBV7-2 with TRBJ2-7; no clear D. This CDR3 is built from 13 residues. Germline V lookup: CDR1 SGHTA, CDR2 FQGNSA. Trimming removed 3 bases at V and 3 bases at J, with 9 bases between. The CDR3 nucleotides read TGTGCCAGCAGCTTCGGAAGGTTCTACGAGCAGTACTTC. It encodes CASSFGRFYEQYF. Full variable domain (missing parts from reference TRBV7-2 and TRBJ2-7): GAGVSQSPSNKVTEKGKDVELRCDPISGHTALYWYRQSLGQGLEFLIYFQGNSAPDKSGLPSDRFSAERTGGSVSTLTIQRTQQEDSAVYLCASSFGRFYEQYFGPGTRLTVT.

This clonotype was found a few times. The rearrangement links TRBV3-1 to TRBJ2-7; D ambiguous. Germline loops: CDR1 LGHDT, CDR2 YNNKEL (reference sequence). With 3 bases removed from V and 3 bases from J, the gap between germline ends came to 15 bases. This CDR3 has 15 residues. The CDR3 DNA is TGTGCCAGCAGCCAGTCGCTAGGTACTCTCTACGAGCAGTACTTC. Translating gives CASSQSLGTLYEQYF.

In its sample, this clonotype was seen many times. This chain joins TRBV28 and TRBJ2-3, with D unresolved. Trimming pared 3 bases from V and 2 bases from J, leaving 12 bases between. The CDR3 consists of 15 residues. Germline V gene sequence: CDR1 MDHEN, CDR2 SYDVKM. CDR3 region: CASSFLAETTDTQYF. For the CDR3, the DNA is TGTGCCAGCAGTTTTCTGGCAGAAACCACAGATACGCAGTATTTT.

The V call is TRBV6-5, the J call TRBJ2-3; tentative D call: TRBD1 (6 bases). The end of the DNA aligns better with TRBJ1-5, so the J call may be wrong. CDR3 length: 14 residues. Germline-derived CDR1 and CDR2 are MNHEY and SVGAGI. The chain's CDR3 is CASSSDRVTDTQHF. The CDR3 bases are TGTGCCAGCAGTTCGGACAGAGTCACAGATACGCAGCATTTT.

In this sample, this clonotype turned up many times. The V call is TRBV2, the J call TRBJ2-3; D remains unclear. This CDR3 has 16 residues. Trimming stripped 3 bases from V and 0 bases from J, with 13 bases between. Germline V gives CDR1 SNHLY, CDR2 FYNNEI. This CDR3 is CASSDPVLDSTDTQYF. DNA for the CDR3: TGTGCCAGCAGTGATCCCGTCTTGGATAGCACAGATACGCAGTATTTT.

This clonotype was picked up a small number of times. The J gene is TRBJ1-2, the V gene TRBV6-6, with TRBD1 matching over 8 bases. The CDR3 is made up of 14 amino acids. The trim removed 0 bases at V and 7 bases at J, leaving 4 bases unmatched. Germline V gene data show CDR1 as MNHNY and CDR2 as SVGAGI (reference sequence). Here the CDR3 reads CASSYSLQGAGYTF. The CDR3 DNA reads as TGTGCCAGCAGTTACTCTCTGCAGGGGGCTGGCTACACCTTC.

This clonotype showed up many times. V and J are TRBV7-8 and TRBJ2-7, with D perhaps matching TRBD2 (6 bases). Germline loops: CDR1 SGHVS, CDR2 FQNEAQ. The CDR3 is made up of 14 amino acids. Between the trimmed V and J ends, which lost 6 bases and 5 bases, there was a span of 17 bases. DNA for the CDR3: TGTGCCAGCAGGCTAGGCGGGGATCACGACGAGCAGTACTTC. Translated, it gives CASRLGGDHDEQYF.

The genes are TRBV27 and TRBJ1-3; tentatively, D is TRBD1 (6 bases). This CDR3 comprises 15 residues. CDR1 is MNHEY, CDR2 SMNVEV, per germline (reference sequence). V was shortened by 6 bases and J by 0 bases, with 12 bases between the two germline ends. The chain's CDR3 is CASREGVTSGNTIYF. In DNA form, the CDR3 reads TGTGCCAGCAGAGAGGGGGTGACCTCTGGAAACACCATATATTTT.

This clonotype was picked up a small number of times. V usage is TRBV24-1 and J usage is TRBJ1-2; D remains unclear. In germline, CDR1 is KGHDR, CDR2 SFDVKD. The CDR3 covers 12 residues. V was pared by 9 bases and J by 0 bases, with 7 bases between. CDR3 region: CATAQANYGYTF. The CDR3 region has the DNA TGTGCCACCGCGCAAGCTAACTATGGCTACACCTTC.